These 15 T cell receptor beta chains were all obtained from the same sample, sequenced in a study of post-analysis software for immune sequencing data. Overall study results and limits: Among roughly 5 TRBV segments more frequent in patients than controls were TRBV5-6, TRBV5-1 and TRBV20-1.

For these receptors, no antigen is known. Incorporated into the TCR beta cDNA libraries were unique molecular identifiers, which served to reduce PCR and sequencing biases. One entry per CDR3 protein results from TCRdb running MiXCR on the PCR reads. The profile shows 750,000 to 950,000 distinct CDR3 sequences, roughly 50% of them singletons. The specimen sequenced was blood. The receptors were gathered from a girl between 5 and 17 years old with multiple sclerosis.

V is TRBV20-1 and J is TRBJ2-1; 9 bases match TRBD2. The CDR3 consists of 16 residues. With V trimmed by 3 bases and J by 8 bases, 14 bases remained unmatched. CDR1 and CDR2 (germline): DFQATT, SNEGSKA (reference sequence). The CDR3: CSASGRLAEAGDEQFF. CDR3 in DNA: TGCAGTGCTAGTGGGAGACTAGCGGAAGCGGGCGATGAGCAGTTCTTC.

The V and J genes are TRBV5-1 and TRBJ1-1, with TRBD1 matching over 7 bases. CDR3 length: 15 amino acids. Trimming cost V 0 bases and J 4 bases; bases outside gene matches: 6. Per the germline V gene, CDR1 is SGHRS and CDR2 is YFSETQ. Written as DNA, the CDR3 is TGCGCCAGCAGCTTGGGCGACAGGGAAACCACTGAAGCTTTCTTT. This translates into CASSLGDRETTEAFF. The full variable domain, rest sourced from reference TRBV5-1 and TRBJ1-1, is KAGVTQTPRYLIKTRGQQVTLSCSPISGHRSVSWYQQTPGQGLQFLFEYFSETQRNKGNFPGRFSGRQFSNSRSEMNVSTLELGDSALYLCASSLGDRETTEAFFGQGTRLTVV.

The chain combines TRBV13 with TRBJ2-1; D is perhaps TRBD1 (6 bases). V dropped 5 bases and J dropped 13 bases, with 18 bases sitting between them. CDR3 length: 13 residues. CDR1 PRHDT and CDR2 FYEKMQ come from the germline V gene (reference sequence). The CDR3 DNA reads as TGTGCCAGCAGCCCTCGGACAGATCAATCTCAGTTCTTC. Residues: CASSPRTDQSQFF. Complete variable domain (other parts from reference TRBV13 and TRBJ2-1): AAGVIQSPRHLIKEKRETATLKCYPIPRHDTVYWYQQGPGQDPQFLISFYEKMQSDKGSIPDRFSAQQFSDYHSELNMSSLELGDSALYFCASSPRTDQSQFFGPGTRLTVL.

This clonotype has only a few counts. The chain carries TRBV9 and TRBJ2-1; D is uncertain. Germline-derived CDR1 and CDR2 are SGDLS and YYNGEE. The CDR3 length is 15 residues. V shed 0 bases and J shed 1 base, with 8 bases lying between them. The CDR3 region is CASSVGAGSYNEQFF. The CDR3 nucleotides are TGTGCCAGCAGCGTAGGGGCTGGGTCCTACAATGAGCAGTTCTTC.

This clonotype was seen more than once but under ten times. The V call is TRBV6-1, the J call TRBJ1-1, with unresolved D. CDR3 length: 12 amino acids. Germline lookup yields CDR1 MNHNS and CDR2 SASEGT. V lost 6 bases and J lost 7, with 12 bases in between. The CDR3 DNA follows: TGTGCCAGCAGCGAGCAGACGGTTGAAGCTTTCTTT. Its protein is CASSEQTVEAFF.

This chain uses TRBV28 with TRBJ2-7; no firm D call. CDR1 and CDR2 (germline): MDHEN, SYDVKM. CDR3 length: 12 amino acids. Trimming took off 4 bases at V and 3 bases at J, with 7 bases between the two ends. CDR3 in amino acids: CASSSPIYEQYF. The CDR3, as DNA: TGTGCCAGCAGTTCTCCCATCTACGAGCAGTACTTC.

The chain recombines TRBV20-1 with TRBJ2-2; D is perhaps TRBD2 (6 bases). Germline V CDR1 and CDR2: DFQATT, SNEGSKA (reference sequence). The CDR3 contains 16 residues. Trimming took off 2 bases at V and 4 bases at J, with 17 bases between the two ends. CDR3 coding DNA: TGCAGTGCTAGAAGTGTGTCGGGAGCGGGCACCGGGGAGCTGTTTTTT. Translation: CSARSVSGAGTGELFF.

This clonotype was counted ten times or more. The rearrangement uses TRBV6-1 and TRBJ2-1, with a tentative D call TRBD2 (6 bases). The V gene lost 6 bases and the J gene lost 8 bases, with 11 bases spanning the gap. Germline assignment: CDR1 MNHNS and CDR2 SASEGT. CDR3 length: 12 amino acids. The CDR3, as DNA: TGTGCCAGCAGAGGACCGGGGGATGAGCAGTTCTTC. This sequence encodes CASRGPGDEQFF.

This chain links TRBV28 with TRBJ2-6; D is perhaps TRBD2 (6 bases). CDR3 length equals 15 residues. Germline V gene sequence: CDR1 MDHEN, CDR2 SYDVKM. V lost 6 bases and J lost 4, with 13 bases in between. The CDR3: CASSIPGRGANVLTF. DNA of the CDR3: TGTGCCAGCAGCATTCCAGGGAGGGGGGCCAACGTCCTGACTTTC.

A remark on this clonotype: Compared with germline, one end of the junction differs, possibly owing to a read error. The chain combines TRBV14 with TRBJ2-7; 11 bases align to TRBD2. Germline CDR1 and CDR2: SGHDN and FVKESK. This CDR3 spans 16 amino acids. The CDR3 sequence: CASSKISGGGSYGQYF. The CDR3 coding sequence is TGTGCCAGCAGCAAGATTAGCGGGGGGGGTTCCTACGGGCAGTACTTC.

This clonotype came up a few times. The CDR3 sequence is CASSQDLGLHGGEQYF. CDR3 nucleotide sequence: TGTGCCAGCAGCCAAGATCTGGGACTGCACGGGGGCGAGCAGTACTTC. The rearrangement uses TRBV4-2 and TRBJ2-7, with TRBD2 as a possible D gene (6 bases). The CDR3 contains 16 residues. The V end lost 0 bases, the J end lost 6 bases, and 18 bases lay between the germline ends. CDR1 is LGHNA, CDR2 YNFKEQ, per germline.

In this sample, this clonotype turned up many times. CDR3 amino acids: CASGTADSNQPQHF. CDR3 nucleotide sequence: TGTGCCAGCGGGACAGCCGATAGCAATCAGCCCCAGCATTTT. The chain couples TRBV10-3 to TRBJ1-5; 7 bases map to TRBD1. The V gene's germline CDR1 is ENHRY and CDR2 SYGVKD. V dropped 10 bases and J dropped 0; count of bases not matched to a gene: 6. The CDR3 is made up of 14 amino acids.

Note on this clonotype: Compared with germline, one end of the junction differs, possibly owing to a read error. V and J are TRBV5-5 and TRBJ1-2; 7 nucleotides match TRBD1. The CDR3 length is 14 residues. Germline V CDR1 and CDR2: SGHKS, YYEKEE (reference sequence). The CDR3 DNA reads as TGCGCCAGCAGCTTGAGCAGGGGGAGGTATGGCTACACCTTC. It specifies CASSLSRGRYGYTF.

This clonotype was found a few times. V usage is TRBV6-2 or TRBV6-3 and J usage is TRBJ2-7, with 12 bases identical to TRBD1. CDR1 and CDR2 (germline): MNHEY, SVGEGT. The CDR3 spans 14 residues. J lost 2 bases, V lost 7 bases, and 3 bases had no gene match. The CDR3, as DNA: TGTGCCAGCACCCGGGACAGGGGGCCCTACGAGCAGTACTTC. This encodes CASTRDRGPYEQYF.

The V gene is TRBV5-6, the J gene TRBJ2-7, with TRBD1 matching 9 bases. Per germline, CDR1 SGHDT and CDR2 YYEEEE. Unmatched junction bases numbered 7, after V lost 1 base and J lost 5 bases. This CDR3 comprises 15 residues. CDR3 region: CASSLWTGALDEQYF. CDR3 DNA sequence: TGTGCCAGCAGCTTGTGGACAGGGGCCCTCGACGAGCAGTACTTC.